Below are 22 T cell receptor beta chains sequenced from a single sample in a study of naive and memory T cell subsets. Two oligonucleotides, mixed equimolar, formed the beta constant-region primer covering TRBC1 and TRBC2. Nested alpha and beta constant-region primers with the SP2 primer drove four PCR rounds on ligated cDNA. Using its own MiXCR run on the UMI-ligation and nested PCR reads, TCRdb lists one record per CDR3 protein. The sample includes about 150,000 distinct CDR3 sequences, approximately 24% of them seen just once. No antigen has been assigned to these receptors. Study findings and constraints: Especially in CD8 cells, naive repertoires contained a few larger clonotypes, possibly CD45RA-re-expressing memory cells.

The source material was naive CD4+ T cells from blood. All receptors derive from a human donor in good health.

The chain employs TRBV12-3 or TRBV12-4 and TRBJ2-2; D call uncertain. This CDR3 contains 13 residues. The ends were cut back, 7 bases at V and 8 bases at J, with 14 bases in the middle. CDR3 sequence reads: CASKSGVSGELFF. DNA of the CDR3: TGTGCCAGCAAATCCGGCGTTTCTGGGGAGCTGTTTTTT.

This clonotype was detected only a few times. The chain carries TRBV20-1 and TRBJ1-6, with no clear D. The germline V gene encodes CDR1 DFQATT and CDR2 SNEGSKA (reference sequence). There are 17 residues in the CDR3. The V end lost 1 base, the J end lost 1 base, and 14 bases lay between the germline ends. The CDR3 loop reads CSARGKQRVSYNSPLHF. The DNA for the CDR3 is TGCAGTGCTAGAGGGAAACAAAGAGTGTCCTATAATTCACCCCTCCACTTT.

This clonotype came up a few times. This chain joins TRBV6-5 and TRBJ2-1, with D uncertain. Germline V gene sequence: CDR1 MNHEY, CDR2 SVGAGI. Trimming removed 2 bases from V and 3 bases from J, with 8 bases in between. The CDR3 is made up of 14 amino acids. Here the CDR3 reads CASSYRVFYNEQFF. CDR3 nucleotides: TGTGCCAGCAGTTACAGGGTTTTCTACAATGAGCAGTTCTTC.

This sequence joins TRBV2 and TRBJ1-5; weak D call: TRBD1 (6 bases). This CDR3 is 17 amino acids long. CDR1 is SNHLY and CDR2 is FYNNEI in the germline V gene. V was clipped by 1 base and J by 2 bases, with 15 bases between them. CDR3 nucleotide sequence: TGTGCCAGCAGTGAAGTTTGGGGCGGGGGCGGCAATCAGCCCCAGCATTTT. Residues: CASSEVWGGGGNQPQHF.

The V and J genes are TRBV29-1 and TRBJ2-1, with D unresolved. Deletions cut 1 base from V and 6 bases from J, with 13 bases between. The CDR3 length is 14 residues. The germline CDR1 and CDR2 sequences are SQVTM and ANQGSEA. The CDR3 nucleotides are TGCAGCGTTGAAGTCCGGGCGGTAAGCAATGAGCAGTTCTTC. Protein product: CSVEVRAVSNEQFF.

The CDR3 DNA is TGTGCCAGCAGCGACAGGAAAATTAATTCACCCCTCCACTTT. Translating it yields CASSDRKINSPLHF. The V call is TRBV12-3 or TRBV12-4, the J call TRBJ1-6, with D possibly TRBD1 on 6 matching bases. Trimming cost V 6 bases and J 6 bases, with 12 bases left between them. The CDR3 consists of 14 residues.

V and J are TRBV19 and TRBJ2-1, with TRBD1 matching 7 bases. The CDR3 length is 14 residues. With 4 bases clipped from V and 3 bases from J, the junction kept 3 bases outside the gene matches. In germline, CDR1 is LNHDA, CDR2 SQIVND (reference sequence). CDR3 sequence reads: CASSKAGGYNEQFF. CDR3 sequence (DNA): TGTGCCAGTAGTAAGGCAGGGGGCTACAATGAGCAGTTCTTC.

The chain couples TRBV7-2 to TRBJ2-1, with D perhaps TRBD1 (6 bases). Trimming pared 1 base from V and 9 bases from J, leaving 13 bases between. The CDR3 length is 14 residues. The germline gives CDR1 SGHTA, CDR2 FQGNSA. The CDR3 loop is CASSLVVLGGEQFF. The CDR3, as DNA: TGTGCCAGCAGCTTAGTGGTATTAGGGGGTGAGCAGTTCTTC.

This clonotype was counted ten times or more. The V call is TRBV11-2, the J call TRBJ2-1; D gene uncertain. Trimming left V 6 bases short and J 5 bases short, with 14 bases between. CDR1 SGHAT and CDR2 FQNNGV come from the germline V gene. CDR3 length: 14 residues. CDR3 residues: CASRRPGQNNEQFF. The DNA for the CDR3 is TGTGCCAGCAGAAGACCGGGTCAAAACAATGAGCAGTTCTTC.

This clonotype was counted at least ten times. The CDR3 DNA sequence: TGCAGCGTTGAAGAATGGCGGAGCACAGATACGCAGTATTTT. Amino acid sequence: CSVEEWRSTDTQYF. The chain is built from TRBV29-1 and TRBJ2-3; D is unclear. Per germline, CDR1 SQVTM and CDR2 ANQGSEA. The CDR3 runs to 14 residues. The V end lost 0 bases, the J end lost 0 bases, and 7 bases lay between the germline ends.

There are many counts of this clonotype. The chain joins TRBV10-3 to TRBJ2-1, with 13 bases matching TRBD2. The CDR3 has 19 amino acids. The germline gives CDR1 ENHRY, CDR2 SYGVKD. The trim removed 4 bases at V and 0 bases at J, leaving 9 bases unmatched. CDR3 in amino acids: CAISGGGLAGKSSYNEQFF. Written as DNA, the CDR3 is TGTGCCATCAGTGGGGGGGGACTAGCGGGAAAGAGCTCCTACAATGAGCAGTTCTTC.

This clonotype was counted a few times. V usage is TRBV6-5 and J usage is TRBJ2-2; D call uncertain. Germline V gene lookup returns CDR1 MNHEY and CDR2 SVGAGI. The V gene lost 7 bases and the J gene lost 1 base, with 4 bases spanning the gap. This CDR3 comprises 12 residues. In DNA form, the CDR3 reads TGTGCCAGCAAGGAGAACACCGGGGAGCTGTTTTTT. Amino acid sequence: CASKENTGELFF.

The V gene is TRBV7-9, the J gene TRBJ2-6, with 12 positions matching TRBD2. Trimming removed 5 bases from V and 0 bases from J; junction bases left unmatched: 5. Germline CDR1 and CDR2: SEHNR and FQNEAQ (reference sequence). This CDR3 is 18 amino acids long. The DNA of the CDR3 is TGTGCCAGCAGCCAAACTAGCGGGAGGTACTCTGGGGCCAACGTCCTGACTTTC. Protein: CASSQTSGRYSGANVLTF. The full variable domain, in which reference TRBV7-9 and TRBJ2-6 provide the parts outside the CDR3, is DTGVSQNPRHKITKRGQNVTFRCDPISEHNRLYWYRQTLGQGPEFLTYFQNEAQLEKSRLLSDRFSAERPKGSFSTLEIQRTEQGDSAMYLCASSQTSGRYSGANVLTFGAGSRLTVL.

The CDR3, as DNA: TGTGCCAGCAACTTGGCGGGACTAAGTTACGAGCAGTACTTC. This encodes CASNLAGLSYEQYF. The rearrangement uses TRBV7-9 and TRBJ2-7; 7 nucleotides line up with TRBD2. Germline-derived CDR1 and CDR2 are SEHNR and FQNEAQ (reference sequence). The CDR3 runs 14 residues. J gave up 4 bases and V 7 bases, and 10 bases lay outside the gene matches.

This clonotype has more than one count but fewer than ten. The genes are TRBV5-5 and TRBJ2-1; D is undetermined. The CDR3 runs 15 residues. V lost 1 base to trimming and J lost 4 bases, with 12 bases between them. Germline-derived CDR1 and CDR2 are SGHKS and YYEKEE (reference sequence). The CDR3 spells CASSLLGQGYNEQFF. The CDR3 bases are TGTGCCAGCAGCTTGCTAGGGCAAGGGTACAATGAGCAGTTCTTC.

This clonotype was recorded at least ten times. V usage is TRBV7-6 and J usage is TRBJ2-1, with 16 bases aligning to TRBD2. Germline CDR1 SGHVS, CDR2 FNYEAQ. The CDR3 spans 16 residues. With 1 base clipped from V and 10 bases from J, the junction kept 4 bases outside the gene matches. The CDR3: CASSLGAGLAGGEQFF. The DNA for the CDR3 is TGTGCCAGCAGCTTAGGCGCGGGACTAGCGGGAGGGGAGCAGTTCTTC.

This rearrangement joins TRBV19 to TRBJ1-2; a possible D gene is TRBD1 (5 bases). Germline loops: CDR1 LNHDA, CDR2 SQIVND (reference sequence). The length of the CDR3 is 15 residues. V was trimmed by 1 base and J by 5 bases, leaving 14 bases between them. The CDR3 sequence: CASSIGDSAEYGYTF. The CDR3 nucleotides read TGTGCCAGTAGTATAGGGGACTCCGCGGAGTATGGCTACACCTTC.

This clonotype showed up just a few times. The chain carries TRBV12-3 or TRBV12-4 and TRBJ1-3; D uncertain. This CDR3 is 14 amino acids long. Trimming pared 5 bases from V and 0 bases from J, leaving 8 bases between. CDR3: CASSPAPSGNTIYF. The CDR3 DNA is TGTGCCAGCAGTCCGGCCCCCTCTGGAAACACCATATATTTT.

Regarding this clonotype: One base away lies a much larger clone, so this may be a sequencing read error. This chain connects TRBV28 to TRBJ2-3; TRBD2 aligns across 10 bases. The germline V gene has CDR1 MDHEN and CDR2 SYDVKM. The CDR3 contains 14 residues. In nucleotides, the CDR3 is TGTTCCACCGGCCTAGCGGGAGTTTCAGATACGCAGTATTTT. Amino acids: CSTGLAGVSDTQYF.

This chain uses TRBV6-5 with TRBJ1-1; maybe TRBD1 (5 bases). The germline V gene encodes CDR1 MNHEY and CDR2 SVGAGI. Trimming pared 6 bases from V and 1 base from J, leaving 18 bases between. This CDR3 has 16 amino acids. CDR3 loop: CASSHKARGPNTEAFF. In DNA, the CDR3 is TGTGCCAGCAGCCATAAGGCCCGGGGACCGAACACTGAAGCTTTCTTT.

The chain joins TRBV4-3 to TRBJ2-6; no clear D gene. Trimming took off 4 bases at V and 0 bases at J, with 25 bases between the two ends. The germline V gene has CDR1 LGHNA and CDR2 YSLEER. CDR3 size: 21 residues. The CDR3 loop is CASSRERLSAFLSSGANVLTF. The CDR3 DNA reads TGCGCCAGCAGCCGAGAGCGCCTTTCAGCTTTTCTCTCCTCTGGGGCCAACGTCCTGACTTTC.

With regard to this clonotype: The junction differs from germline at one of its ends, possibly a read error. The chain employs TRBV12-3 or TRBV12-4 and TRBJ2-7; D may be TRBD1 or TRBD2 (7 bases each). This CDR3 spans 14 amino acids. The CDR3 spells CTSSLQGRGYEQYF. The CDR3 bases are TGTACCAGCAGCCTACAGGGGCGGGGGTACGAGCAGTACTTC.